This T cell receptor (beta chain) was sequenced for a study of blood T cell repertoires in COVID-19. Whole-study context: PBMCs, B-cell-depleted T cells, or T cells were the source of the cDNA or gDNA that made up the material.

In terms of age and location, participants ranged from about 18 to 95 years and lived in about 25 US areas. Participant-given clinical history determined each cohort assignment. Per the original methods: Amplification of reference gene primers provided the estimated nucleated cell counts. Some clones are missing from TCRdb's copy, which holds only in-frame ones; the method was immunoSEQ multiplex PCR. V and J calls and clone size are as listed in that table; D and trimming were resolved from the DNA. The table records 300,000 to 500,000 clones, roughly 90% of them present only once. CDR1 and CDR2 (germline): KGHSH, LQKENI. This CDR3 has 15 amino acids. Trimming took off 11 bases at V and 1 base at J, with 17 bases between the two ends.

This TCR was sampled from a woman in her thirties with acute COVID-19. The V call is TRBV18, the J call TRBJ2-2; no definite D call. The sequenced sample was PBMCs or T cells enriched from blood (not recorded which). CDR3 sequence reads: CAGPKTRQNTGELFF. For the CDR3, the DNA is TGTGCCGGTCCGAAGACCAGGCAGAACACCGGGGAGCTGTTTTTT.